The 7 T cell receptor beta chains presented below share a single source sample, sequenced in a study of OX40 agonist ivuxolimab in advanced cancers. Profiling relied on immunoSEQ multiplex PCR, and the TCRdb table lists in-frame clones only, not all of them. The sample holds tens of thousands of clones, 70% to 90% seen once. Sequences were derived from CD4+ or CD8+ T cells sorted from blood, sampled in a trial of the OX40 agonist ivuxolimab. Receptor source: an adult with an advanced solid tumor such as melanoma, head and neck, liver or kidney cancer.

The V gene is TRBV4-3, the J gene TRBJ2-3, with TRBD2 identical over 7 bases. V trimming: 0 bases; J trimming: 4 bases; junction bases outside the gene matches: 10. The CDR3 extends over 17 amino acids. Germline V CDR1 and CDR2: LGHNA, YSLEER. CDR3 loop: CASSQDGLGGVADTQYF. In DNA form, the CDR3 reads TGCGCCAGCAGCCAAGACGGACTAGGTGGGGTCGCAGATACGCAGTATTTT.

This rearrangement joins TRBV14 to TRBJ1-2; 9 nucleotides line up with TRBD1. The CDR3 consists of 15 residues. Germline trimming cut 2 bases from V and 2 bases from J; bases unmatched to any gene: 3. Germline CDR1 and CDR2: SGHDN and FVKESK. CDR3 protein: CASSQPGQGNYGYTF. Written as DNA, the CDR3 is TGTGCCAGCAGCCAACCGGGACAGGGAAACTATGGCTACACCTTC.

The gene calls are TRBV7-8 and TRBJ2-2; D uncertain. The CDR3 extends over 15 amino acids. Germline V CDR1 and CDR2: SGHVS, FQNEAQ. V lost 5 bases to trimming and J lost 1 base, with 11 bases between them. DNA of the CDR3: TGTGCCAGCAGCCTAGGAATCAAGAACACCGGGGAGCTGTTTTTT. This translates into CASSLGIKNTGELFF.

The chain links TRBV27 to TRBJ2-5; maybe TRBD1 (5 bases). Germline CDR1 MNHEY, CDR2 SMNVEV (reference sequence). V was trimmed by 3 bases and J by 0 bases, leaving 5 bases between them. The CDR3 is 13 amino acids. As DNA, the CDR3 is TGTGCCAGCAGTTTGGACAACCAAGAGACCCAGTACTTC. Its translation is CASSLDNQETQYF.

This sequence joins TRBV28 and TRBJ2-2; D may correspond to TRBD1 or TRBD2 (5 bases each). This CDR3 has 15 amino acids. Per germline, CDR1 MDHEN and CDR2 SYDVKM. Trimming removed 5 bases at V and 9 bases at J, with 19 bases between. The CDR3 sequence: CASSTRVGVGRELFF. In DNA, the CDR3 is TGTGCCAGCAGTACTAGAGTAGGGGTAGGCAGGGAGCTGTTTTTT. Supplemented by reference TRBV28 and TRBJ2-2, the full variable domain reads DVKVTQSSRYLVKRTGEKVFLECVQDMDHENMFWYRQDPGLGLRLIYFSYDVKMKEKGDIPEGYSVSREKKERFSLILESASTNQTSMYLCASSTRVGVGRELFFGEGSRLTVL.

J is TRBJ2-2 and V is TRBV7-6; TRBD1 matches at 8 bases. The CDR3 runs to 12 residues. Trimming cost V 9 bases and J 6 bases; bases outside gene matches: 3. In germline, CDR1 is SGHVS, CDR2 FNYEAQ. The CDR3 DNA follows: TGTGCCAGTAGACAGGGGTCCGGGGAGCTGTTTTTT. Amino acid sequence: CASRQGSGELFF. Using reference TRBV7-6 and TRBJ2-2 for the parts outside the CDR3, the full variable domain is GAGVSQSPRYKVTKRGQDVALRCDPISGHVSLYWYRQALGQGPEFLTYFNYEAQQDKSGLPNDRFSAERPEGSISTLTIQRTEQRDSAMYRCASRQGSGELFFGEGSRLTVL.

Only one count was recorded for this clone. This chain links TRBV14 with TRBJ1-2; 9 nucleotides match TRBD1. There are 18 residues in the CDR3. With V trimmed by 5 bases and J by 4 bases, 17 bases remained unmatched. Germline CDR1 reads SGHDN; CDR2 reads FVKESK. The CDR3 spells CASSLVGTGRKRTYGYTF. CDR3 nucleotides: TGTGCCAGCAGCTTGGTAGGGACAGGGAGGAAGCGGACCTATGGCTACACCTTC.